The following is a TCR beta chain sequence with its context. It lacks a known antigen. No quality values exist for individual bases; no much larger clone is one base distant. The time point label, as the study defines it: baseline before first vaccination. Vaccinee samples were obtained from the UK trials COV001 and COV002, which included a single-blind randomized controlled phase 2/3 trial of AZD1222 (ChAdOx1 nCoV-19) in healthy adults. For TCRbeta chain sequencing, PBMC samples were collected from trial participants at day 0 and at day 28 after the second dose. The CDR3 regions of human TCRbeta chains were subjected to immunosequencing. Turning to the authors' computational methods: TCRs in the repertoires were compared against a reference library of SARS-CoV-2-specific TCRs that had been generated with the MIRA antigen-specificity platform. Breadth meant the fraction of unique TCRs that were SARS-CoV-2-associated, whereas depth meant the fraction of total T cells that were SARS-CoV-2-associated. Using the MIRA data, each spike-specific TCR was assigned both to the spike region to which the TCR was reactive and to a CD4 or CD8 class. Log10-transformed breadth and depth values were compared by one-way ANOVA with Sidak's multiple comparisons tests. In TCRdb, the immuneACCESS table is reduced to in-frame sequences with V and J assigned. These tables do not hold every clone; where another copy was compared, an unresolved V gene accounts for under half, and the others remain unexplained. V and J calls and clone size come straight from that table; D and trimming were deduced from the DNA. Present in this sample are 100,000 to 150,000 clones, 89% of which were seen just once. The ten largest clones add up to roughly 1.5% of the sample.

This sample stems from a study of T cell responses to AZD1222 COVID-19 vaccine (dated by TCRdb to 2020 to 2022). Some background on the complete study: Because spike-specific TCR depth and breadth did not differ between the two schedules, AZD1222 recipients who got a second dose at roughly 4 weeks were pooled with those who got a second dose at roughly 12 weeks. Trial participants were enrolled by age into 18-55, 56-69 and 70-plus year subgroups, with roughly 160, 29 and 62 TCR-sequenced participants respectively. A total of 230 to 250 trial participants underwent TCR sequencing, of whom 207 received two doses of AZD1222 and some 26 received two doses of the MenACWY control vaccine. What the authors observed across the whole study: Conclusions about previously exposed vaccinees were limited because only 5 or 6 AZD1222 recipients were SARS-CoV-2 seropositive at baseline. Reportedly, almost half of the unique spike-specific TCRs recognized epitopes lying outside the regions that are mutated in the B.1.351 and B.1.1.7 variants. After two AZD1222 doses, both the breadth and the depth of spike-specific TCRs were significantly higher than at day 0 and than in MenACWY recipients. Participants were mostly white British and included more females than males, and it was suggested by the authors that clonal diversity may have been underestimated. In the small 56-69-year group, the increase in depth fell short of significance, most likely because of low power. Because no day 14 peak-response samples were available, repertoires were characterized only after the peak T cell response. The vaccine-associated CD4 TCRs covered the entire spike protein, and the dominant responses fell in regions 160-218 and 743-854.

The CDR3 sequence holds 11 residues, the cysteine and phenylalanine included. Only the CDR3 region is kept as DNA, spanning 33 bases read in frame from base 1. The V and J ends are trimmed by 2 bases and 2 bases, leaving 1 base between them. Per the germline V gene, SGHRS is the CDR1 and YFSETQ is the CDR2. The source material was peripheral blood, sampled on day 0 of AZD1222 vaccination. The origin of this receptor is an adult in good health. The rearrangement joined TRBV5-1 to TRBJ2-5; the D gene is not confidently resolved. The CDR3 protein sequence reads: CASSLQETQYF. The sequenced DNA is TGCGCCAGCAGCTTACAAGAGACCCAGTACTTC.